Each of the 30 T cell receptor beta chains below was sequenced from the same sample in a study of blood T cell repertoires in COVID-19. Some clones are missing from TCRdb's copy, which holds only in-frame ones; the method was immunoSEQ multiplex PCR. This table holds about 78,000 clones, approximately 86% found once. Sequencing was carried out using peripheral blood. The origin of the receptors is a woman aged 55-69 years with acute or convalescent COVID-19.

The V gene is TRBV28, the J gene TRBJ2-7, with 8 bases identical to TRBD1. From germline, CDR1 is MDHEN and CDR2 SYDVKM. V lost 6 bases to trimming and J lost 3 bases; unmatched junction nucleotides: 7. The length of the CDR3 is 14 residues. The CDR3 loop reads CASSLPGQVYEQYF. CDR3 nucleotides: TGTGCCAGCAGCCTACCGGGACAGGTCTACGAGCAGTACTTC.

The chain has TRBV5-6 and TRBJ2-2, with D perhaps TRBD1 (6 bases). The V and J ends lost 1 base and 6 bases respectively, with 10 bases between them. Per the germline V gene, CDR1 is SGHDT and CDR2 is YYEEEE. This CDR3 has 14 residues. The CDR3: CASSLTGLAGELFF. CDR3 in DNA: TGTGCCAGCAGCTTGACAGGGTTGGCCGGGGAGCTGTTTTTT. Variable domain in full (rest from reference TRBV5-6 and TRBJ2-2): DAGVTQSPTHLIKTRGQQVTLRCSPKSGHDTVSWYQQALGQGPQFIFQYYEEEERQRGNFPDRFSGHQFPNYSSELNVNALLLGDSALYLCASSLTGLAGELFFGEGSRLTVL.

As DNA, the CDR3 is TGCGCCAGCAGCCCCGAGGGCGGGCACACCGGGGAGCTGTTTTTT. It is translated as CASSPEGGHTGELFF. The chain is built from TRBV4-1 and TRBJ2-2, with D possibly being TRBD2 (5 bases). CDR3 length: 15 residues. V lost 4 bases and J lost 3, with 12 bases in between. Germline-derived CDR1 and CDR2 are MGHRA and YSYEKL.

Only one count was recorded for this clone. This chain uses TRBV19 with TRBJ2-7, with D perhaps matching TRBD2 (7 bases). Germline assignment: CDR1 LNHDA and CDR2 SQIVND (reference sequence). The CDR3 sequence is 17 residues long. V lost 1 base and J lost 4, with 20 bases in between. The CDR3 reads CASSIAGRGARGYEQYF. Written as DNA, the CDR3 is TGTGCCAGTAGTATAGCTGGCCGGGGGGCGCGAGGATACGAGCAGTACTTC.

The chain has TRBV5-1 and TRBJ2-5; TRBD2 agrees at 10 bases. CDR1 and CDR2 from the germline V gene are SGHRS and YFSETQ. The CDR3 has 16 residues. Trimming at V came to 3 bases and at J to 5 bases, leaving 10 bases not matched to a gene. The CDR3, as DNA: TGCGCCAGCAGCTCGGCCGTAGCGGGGGGCTCGGAGACCCAGTACTTC. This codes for CASSSAVAGGSETQYF.

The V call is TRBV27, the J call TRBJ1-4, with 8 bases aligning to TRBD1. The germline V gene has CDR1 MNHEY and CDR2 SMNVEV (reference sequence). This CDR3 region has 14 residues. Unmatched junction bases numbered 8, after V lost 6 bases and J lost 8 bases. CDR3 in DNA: TGTGCCAGCAGCTGGACAGGGAGAGGCGAAAAACTGTTTTTT. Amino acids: CASSWTGRGEKLFF.

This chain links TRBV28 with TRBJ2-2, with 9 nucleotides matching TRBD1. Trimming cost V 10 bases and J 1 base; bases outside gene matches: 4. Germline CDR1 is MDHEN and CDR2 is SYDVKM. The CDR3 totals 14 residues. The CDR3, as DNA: TGTGCCACCTACAGGGGGCAGAACACCGGGGAGCTGTTTTTT. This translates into CATYRGQNTGELFF.

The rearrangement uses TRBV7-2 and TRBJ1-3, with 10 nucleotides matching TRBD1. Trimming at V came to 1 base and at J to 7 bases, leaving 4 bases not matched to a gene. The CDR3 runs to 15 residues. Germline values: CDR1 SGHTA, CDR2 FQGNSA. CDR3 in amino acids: CASSLGGQGMNTIYF. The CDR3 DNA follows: TGTGCCAGCAGCTTAGGGGGACAGGGGATGAACACCATATATTTT.

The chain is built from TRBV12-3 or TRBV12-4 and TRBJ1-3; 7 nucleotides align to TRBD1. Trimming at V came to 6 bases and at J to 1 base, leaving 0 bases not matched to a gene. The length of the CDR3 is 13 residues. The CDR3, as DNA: TGTGCCAGCAGCAGGGGGTCTGGAAACACCATATATTTT. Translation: CASSRGSGNTIYF.

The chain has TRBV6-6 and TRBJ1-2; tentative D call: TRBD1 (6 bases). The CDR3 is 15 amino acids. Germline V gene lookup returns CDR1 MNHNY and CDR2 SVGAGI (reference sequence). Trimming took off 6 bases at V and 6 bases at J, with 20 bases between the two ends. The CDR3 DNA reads TGTGCCAGCAGGGCAACAGGGTTGGAGGTAGATGGCTACACCTTC. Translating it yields CASRATGLEVDGYTF.

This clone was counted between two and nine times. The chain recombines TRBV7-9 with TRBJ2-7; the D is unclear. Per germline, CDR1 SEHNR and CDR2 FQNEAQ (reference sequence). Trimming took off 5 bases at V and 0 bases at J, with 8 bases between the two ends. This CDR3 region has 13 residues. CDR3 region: CASSARSSYEQYF. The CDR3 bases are TGTGCCAGCAGCGCCCGGAGCTCCTACGAGCAGTACTTC.

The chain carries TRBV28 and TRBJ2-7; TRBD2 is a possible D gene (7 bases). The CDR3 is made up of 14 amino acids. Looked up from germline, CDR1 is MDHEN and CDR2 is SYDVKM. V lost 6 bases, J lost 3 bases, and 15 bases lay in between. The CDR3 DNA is TGTGCCAGCAGCCGCGGGGGCCGATACTACGAGCAGTACTTC. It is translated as CASSRGGRYYEQYF.

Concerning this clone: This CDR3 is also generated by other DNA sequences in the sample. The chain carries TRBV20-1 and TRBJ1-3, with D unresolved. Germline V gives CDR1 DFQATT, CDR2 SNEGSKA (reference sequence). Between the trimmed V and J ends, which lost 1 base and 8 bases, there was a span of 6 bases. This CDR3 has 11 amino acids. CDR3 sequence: CSARVLDTIYF. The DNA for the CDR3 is TGCAGTGCTAGAGTACTGGACACCATATATTTT.

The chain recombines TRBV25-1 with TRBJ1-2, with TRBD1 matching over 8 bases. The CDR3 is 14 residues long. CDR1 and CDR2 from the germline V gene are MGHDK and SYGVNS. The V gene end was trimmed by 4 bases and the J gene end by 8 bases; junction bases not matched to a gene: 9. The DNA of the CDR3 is TGTGCCAGCAGTGCCCGGACAGGGTCTTTGGGCTACACCTTC. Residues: CASSARTGSLGYTF.

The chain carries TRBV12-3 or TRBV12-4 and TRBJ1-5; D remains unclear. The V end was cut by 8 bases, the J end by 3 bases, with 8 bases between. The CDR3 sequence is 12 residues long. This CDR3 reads CASRQHNQPQHF. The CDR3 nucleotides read TGTGCCAGCCGACAACACAATCAGCCCCAGCATTTT.

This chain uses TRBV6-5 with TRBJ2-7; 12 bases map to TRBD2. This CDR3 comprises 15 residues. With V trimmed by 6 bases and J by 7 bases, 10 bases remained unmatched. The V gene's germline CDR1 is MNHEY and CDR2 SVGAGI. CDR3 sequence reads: CASRRLAGVAGEQYF. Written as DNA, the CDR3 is TGTGCCAGCAGGAGACTAGCGGGAGTTGCGGGGGAGCAGTACTTC.

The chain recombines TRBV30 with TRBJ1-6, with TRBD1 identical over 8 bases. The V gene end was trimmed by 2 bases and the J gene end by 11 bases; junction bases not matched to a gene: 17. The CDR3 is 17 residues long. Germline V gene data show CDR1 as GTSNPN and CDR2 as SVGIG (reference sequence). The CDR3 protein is CAWSSGAGGELAAPLHF. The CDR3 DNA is TGTGCCTGGAGTTCAGGGGCAGGGGGCGAGCTGGCAGCACCCCTCCACTTT.

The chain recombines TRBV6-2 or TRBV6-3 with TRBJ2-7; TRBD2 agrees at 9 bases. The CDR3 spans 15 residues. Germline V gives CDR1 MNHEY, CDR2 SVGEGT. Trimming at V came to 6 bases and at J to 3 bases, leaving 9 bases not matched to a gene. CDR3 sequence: CASSFPIAGDYEQYF. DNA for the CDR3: TGTGCCAGCAGCTTTCCGATAGCGGGAGACTACGAGCAGTACTTC.

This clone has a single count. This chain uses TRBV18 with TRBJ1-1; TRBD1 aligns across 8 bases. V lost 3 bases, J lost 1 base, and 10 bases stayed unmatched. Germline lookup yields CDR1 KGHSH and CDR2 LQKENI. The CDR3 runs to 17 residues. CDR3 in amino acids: CASSPGPLQGENTEAFF. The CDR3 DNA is TGTGCCAGCTCACCTGGACCTTTACAGGGGGAGAACACTGAAGCTTTCTTT. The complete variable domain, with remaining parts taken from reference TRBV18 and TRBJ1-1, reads NAGVMQNPRHLVRRRGQEARLRCSPMKGHSHVYWYRQLPEEGLKFMVYLQKENIIDESGMPKERFSAEFPKEGPSILRIQQVVRGDSAAYFCASSPGPLQGENTEAFFGQGTRLTVV.

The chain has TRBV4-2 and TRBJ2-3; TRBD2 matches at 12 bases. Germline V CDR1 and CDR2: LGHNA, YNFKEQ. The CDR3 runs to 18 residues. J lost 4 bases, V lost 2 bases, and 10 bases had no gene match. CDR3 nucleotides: TGTGCCAGCAGCCAACAATCCGCGAGACTAGCGGGAGCAGATACGCAGTATTTT. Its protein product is CASSQQSARLAGADTQYF.

The CDR3 protein is CASSFWGGDRNTEAFF. The CDR3 DNA sequence: TGTGCCAGCAGTTTTTGGGGAGGTGACAGAAACACTGAAGCTTTCTTT. The chain carries TRBV28 and TRBJ1-1; a possible D gene is TRBD1 (5 bases). V lost 3 bases, J lost 2 bases, and 16 bases lay in between. The germline CDR1 and CDR2 sequences are MDHEN and SYDVKM. The CDR3 spans 16 residues.

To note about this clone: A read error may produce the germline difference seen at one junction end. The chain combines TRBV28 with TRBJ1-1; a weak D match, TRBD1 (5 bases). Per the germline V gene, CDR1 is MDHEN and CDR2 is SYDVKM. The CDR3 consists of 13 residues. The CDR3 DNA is TGTGCCAGCAGCCTGAGACAGAACTCTGAAGCTTTCTTT. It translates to CASSLRQNSEAFF.

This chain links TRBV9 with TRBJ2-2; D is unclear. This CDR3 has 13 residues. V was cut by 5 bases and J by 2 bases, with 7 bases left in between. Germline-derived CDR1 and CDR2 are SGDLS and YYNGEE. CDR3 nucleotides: TGTGCCAGCAGTCCCTCTAACACCGGGGAGCTGTTTTTT. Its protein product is CASSPSNTGELFF.

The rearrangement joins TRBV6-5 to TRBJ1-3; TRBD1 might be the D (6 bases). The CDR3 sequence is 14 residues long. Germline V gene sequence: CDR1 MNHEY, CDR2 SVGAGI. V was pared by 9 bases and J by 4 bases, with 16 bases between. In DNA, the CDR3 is TGTGCCAGAAAAGAACAGGGTCGCGGAAACACCATATATTTT. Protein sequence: CARKEQGRGNTIYF.

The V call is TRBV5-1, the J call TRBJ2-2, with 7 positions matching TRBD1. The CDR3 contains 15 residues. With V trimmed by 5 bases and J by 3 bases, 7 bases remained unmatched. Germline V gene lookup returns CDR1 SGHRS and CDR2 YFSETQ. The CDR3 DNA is TGCGCCAGCAGTTACGAGGGGGCTCACACCGGGGAGCTGTTTTTT. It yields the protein CASSYEGAHTGELFF.

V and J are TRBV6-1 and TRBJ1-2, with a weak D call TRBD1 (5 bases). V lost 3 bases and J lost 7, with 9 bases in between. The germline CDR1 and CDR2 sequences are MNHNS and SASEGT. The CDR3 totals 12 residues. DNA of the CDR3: TGTGCCAGCAGTGACGCGGGGGTTGGCTACACCTTC. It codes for CASSDAGVGYTF.

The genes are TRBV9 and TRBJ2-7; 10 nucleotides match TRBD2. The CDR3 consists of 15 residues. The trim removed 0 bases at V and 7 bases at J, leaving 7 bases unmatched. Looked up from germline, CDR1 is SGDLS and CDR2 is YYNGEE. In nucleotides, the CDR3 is TGTGCCAGCAGCGTAGGATATTTGGGACTAGCGGAGCAGTACTTC. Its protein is CASSVGYLGLAEQYF.

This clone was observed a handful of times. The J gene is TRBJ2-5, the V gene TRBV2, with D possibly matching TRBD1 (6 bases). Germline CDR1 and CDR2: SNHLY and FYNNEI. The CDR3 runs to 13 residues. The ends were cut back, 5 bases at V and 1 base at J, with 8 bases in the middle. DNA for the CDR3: TGTGCCAGCAGTTGGGGGCTCCAAGAGACCCAGTACTTC. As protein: CASSWGLQETQYF.

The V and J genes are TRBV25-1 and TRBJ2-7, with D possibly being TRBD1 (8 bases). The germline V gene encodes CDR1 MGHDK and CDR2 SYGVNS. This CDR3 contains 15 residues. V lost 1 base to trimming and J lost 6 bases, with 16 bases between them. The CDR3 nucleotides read TGTGCCAGCAGTGAATCGCTGACAGGGGAGGGCGAGCAGTACTTC. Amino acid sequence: CASSESLTGEGEQYF.

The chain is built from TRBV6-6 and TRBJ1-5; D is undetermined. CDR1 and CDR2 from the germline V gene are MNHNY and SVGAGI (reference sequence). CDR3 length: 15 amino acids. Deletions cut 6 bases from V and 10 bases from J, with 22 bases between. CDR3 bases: TGTGCCAGCAGATCTGGGCAGTCCCGGGGAGGACCCCAGCATTTT. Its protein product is CASRSGQSRGGPQHF.